The entry below gives a single TCR beta chain sequence along with its context. Its target is unknown. Per germline, CDR1 SGHRS and CDR2 YFSETQ. The CDR3 covers 18 residues. Trimming removed 3 bases at V and 0 bases at J, with 16 bases between. TCR alpha and TCR beta cDNA libraries carrying sample barcodes and UMIs were produced by 5'RACE using constant-segment primers. A single record per CDR3 protein comes from TCRdb applying MiXCR to the 5' RACE reads. Of fewer than 350,000 distinct CDR3 sequences listed, under 8.5% are singletons. The entry originates in a study of T-cell memory formation after mild COVID-19. In the study overall: TCR clustering was largely donor specific.

Whole-study findings and limits: Later expanders leaned toward CD4+, whereas clones contracting from day 15 to 85 were balanced CD4/CD8. Cross-reactive memory seemingly joined, as some responding clones were found in pre-infection memory.

The V gene is TRBV5-1, the J gene TRBJ2-6; D is perhaps TRBD1 (5 bases). This clonotype was obtained from a man between 18 and 29 years old who had mild COVID-19 (a few samples of this study predate the infection). Cell type and time point are not known. Sequencing was done on a sample of PBMCs or a T cell subset sorted from them (not recorded which). CDR3 loop: CASSSGLSAGSGANVLTF. In DNA, the CDR3 is TGCGCCAGCAGCTCAGGGCTCTCAGCAGGCTCTGGGGCCAACGTCCTGACTTTC.